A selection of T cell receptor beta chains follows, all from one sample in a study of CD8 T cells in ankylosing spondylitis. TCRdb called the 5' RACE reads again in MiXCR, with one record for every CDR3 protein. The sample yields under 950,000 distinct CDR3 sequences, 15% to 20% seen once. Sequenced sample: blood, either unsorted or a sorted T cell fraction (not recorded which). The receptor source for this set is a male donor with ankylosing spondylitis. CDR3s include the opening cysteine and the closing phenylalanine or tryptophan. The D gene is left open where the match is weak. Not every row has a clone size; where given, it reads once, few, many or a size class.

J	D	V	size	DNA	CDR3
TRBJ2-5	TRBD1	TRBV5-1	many	TGCGCCAGCAGCCCAAGGACAGGGGGCGGATCGGAGACCCAGTACTTC	CASSPRTGGGSETQYF
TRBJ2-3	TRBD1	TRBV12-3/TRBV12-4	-	TGTGCCAGCAGTCCGCAGGGACAGGTTAGCACAGATACGCAGTATTTT	CASSPQGQVSTDTQYF
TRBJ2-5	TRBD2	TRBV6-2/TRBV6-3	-	TGTGCCAGCAGTTACTGGTTTCGGGGGGAAGAGACCCAGTACTTC	CASSYWFRGEETQYF
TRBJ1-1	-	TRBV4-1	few	TGCGCCAGCAGCCTGCGGAGGGATGACCTTGAAGCTTTCTTT	CASSLRRDDLEAFF
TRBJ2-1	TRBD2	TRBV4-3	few	TGCGCCAGCAGCAACCTAGCGGGAGGGAACAATGAGCAGTTCTTC	CASSNLAGGNNEQFF
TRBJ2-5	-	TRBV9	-	TGTGCCAGCAGCGACGACAGCCAAGAGACCCAGTACTTC	CASSDDSQETQYF
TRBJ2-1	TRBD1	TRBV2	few	TGTGCCAGCAGTCGGACAGGTAACTCCTACAATGAGCAGTTCTTC	CASSRTGNSYNEQFF
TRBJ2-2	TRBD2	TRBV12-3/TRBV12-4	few	TGTGCCAGCAGTAGCCTGGGGGGGGGTACCGGGGAGCTGTTTTTT	CASSSLGGGTGELFF
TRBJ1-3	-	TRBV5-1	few	TGCGCCAGCAGCTTGGGGACAGACCCTGGAAACACCATATATTTT	CASSLGTDPGNTIYF
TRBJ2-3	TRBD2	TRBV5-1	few	TGCGCCAGCAGCTTGGCCACGGTCGGGGGGGATACGCAGTATTTT	CASSLATVGGDTQYF
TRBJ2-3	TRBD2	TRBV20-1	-	TGCAGTGCTAGAGATCGGGGTCAGCGGGGCCCCACAGATACGCAGTATTTT	CSARDRGQRGPTDTQYF
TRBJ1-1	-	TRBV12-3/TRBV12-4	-	TGTGCCAGCATCATGGTGGGGGTGAACACTGAAGCTTTCTTT	CASIMVGVNTEAFF
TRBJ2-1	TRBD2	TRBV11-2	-	TGTGCGGTCGGGAGGCGGGCCTCCTACAATGAGCAGTTCTTC	CAVGRRASYNEQFF
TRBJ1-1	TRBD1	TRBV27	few	TGTGCCAGCAGTTACGGGACAGGGGTCGAAGCTTTCTTT	CASSYGTGVEAFF
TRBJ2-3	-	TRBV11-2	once	TGTGCCAGCAGCTTGGCGGGGGACAAAGTTAGCACAGATACGCAGTATTTT	CASSLAGDKVSTDTQYF
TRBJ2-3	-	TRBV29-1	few	TGCAGCGTTGACGGGCGGAGGCAGGGCCTCACAGATACGCAGTATTTT	CSVDGRRQGLTDTQYF
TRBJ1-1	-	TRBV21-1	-	TGTGCCAGCAGCAAGGGGGATGCGTACACTGAAGCTTTCTTT	CASSKGDAYTEAFF
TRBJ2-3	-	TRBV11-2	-	TGTGCCAGCAGCTCGGGACGGAAAACAGATACGCAGTATTTT	CASSSGRKTDTQYF
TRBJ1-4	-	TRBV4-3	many	TGCGCCAGCAGCCAAGTATGGCAGGGAAATGAAAAACTGTTTTTT	CASSQVWQGNEKLFF
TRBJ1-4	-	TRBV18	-	TGTGCCAGCTCACCACGGGGGGCAGCTAATGAAAAACTGTTTTTT	CASSPRGAANEKLFF
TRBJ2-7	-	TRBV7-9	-	TGTGCCAGCAGCCAGGGCCACTACGAGCAGTACTTC	CASSQGHYEQYF
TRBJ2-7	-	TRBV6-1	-	TGTGCCAGCAGGTCAACTAGTGTCTACGAGCAGTACTTC	CASRSTSVYEQYF
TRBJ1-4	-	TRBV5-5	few	TGTGCCAGCAGCCCCATGCGGGAAAAACTGTTTTTT	CASSPMREKLFF
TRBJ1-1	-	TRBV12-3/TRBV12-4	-	TGTGCCAGCAGTTCCAGTACAGGGTACATTGAAGCTTTCTTT	CASSSSTGYIEAFF
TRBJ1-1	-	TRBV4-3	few	TGCGCCAGCAGCCGGGAGGAAAAAAATGAAGCTTTCTTT	CASSREEKNEAFF
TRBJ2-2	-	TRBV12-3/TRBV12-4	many	TGTGCCAGCAGTCCACCTCACGGCACCGGGGAGCTGTTTTTT	CASSPPHGTGELFF
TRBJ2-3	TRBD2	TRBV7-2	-	TGTGCCAGCAGCTTAGGACTAGCGGGGAGTGATGCAGATACGCAGTATTTT	CASSLGLAGSDADTQYF
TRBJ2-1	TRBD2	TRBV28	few	TGTGCCAGCAGTTTAAGCGGGAGCTATGAGCAGTTCTTC	CASSLSGSYEQFF
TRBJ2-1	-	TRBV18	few	TGTGCCAGCTCACGGGAGAGAGGAAACTACAATGAGCAGTTCTTC	CASSRERGNYNEQFF
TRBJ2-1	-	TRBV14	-	TGTGCCAGCAGCCAAGCACGAGGCGTGAGCAGCGCTGAGCAGTTCTTC	CASSQARGVSSAEQFF
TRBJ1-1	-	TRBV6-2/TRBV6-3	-	TGTGCCAGCAGTTACTCGGGGGGCCAAGCTTGGAACACTGAAGCTTTCTTT	CASSYSGGQAWNTEAFF
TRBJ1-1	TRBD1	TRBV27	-	TGTGCCAGCAGTTTGGGACAGGGGGTTGTAACTTTCTTT	CASSLGQGVVTFF
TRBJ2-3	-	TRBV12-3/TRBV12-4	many	TGTGCCAGCAGTCCGGGACACCACACAGATACGCAGTATTTT	CASSPGHHTDTQYF
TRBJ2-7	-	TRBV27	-	TGTGCCAGCAGTTTTTCCAGGGCCGCCTACGAGCAGTACTTC	CASSFSRAAYEQYF
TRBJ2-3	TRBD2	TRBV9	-	TGTGCCAGCAGCGGGCGGGGGGCCACAGATACGCAGTATTTT	CASSGRGATDTQYF
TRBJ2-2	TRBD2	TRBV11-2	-	TGTGCCAGCACAGCGGGGGGGAACACCGGGGAGCTGTTTTTT	CASTAGGNTGELFF
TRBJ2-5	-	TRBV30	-	TGTGCCTGGAGTGTACACCAAGAGACCCAGTACTTC	CAWSVHQETQYF
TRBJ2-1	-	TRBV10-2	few	TGCGCCAGCCAGAGCCCCCGGACTGGACTAAATCTTTACAATGAGCAGTTCTTC	CASQSPRTGLNLYNEQFF
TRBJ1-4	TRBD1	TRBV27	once	TGTGCCAGCAGTCTCAGGACAGGGAGAGATCAGAAACTGTTTTTT	CASSLRTGRDQKLFF
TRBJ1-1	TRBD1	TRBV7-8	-	TGTGCCAGCAGCGGTCGACAACAGGGGACGAACACTGAAGCTTTCTTT	CASSGRQQGTNTEAFF
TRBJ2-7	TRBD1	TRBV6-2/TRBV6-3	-	TGTGCCAGCAAGGGGACAGCTTACGAGCAGTACTTC	CASKGTAYEQYF
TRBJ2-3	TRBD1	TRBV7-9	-	TGTGCCAGCAGCTCCGGGACAGGGCCTACAGATACGCAGTATTTT	CASSSGTGPTDTQYF
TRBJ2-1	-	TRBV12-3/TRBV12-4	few	TGTGCCAGCAGTTTGCGTGAGGGATCCAATGAGCAGTTCTTC	CASSLREGSNEQFF
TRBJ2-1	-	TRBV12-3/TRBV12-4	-	TGTGCCAGCAGAGCCGAAGGCAGGGGCGCCTACAATGAGCAGTTCTTC	CASRAEGRGAYNEQFF
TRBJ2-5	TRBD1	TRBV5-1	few	TGCGCCAGCAGCTTTCATGCGACAGGGAAAAAAGAGACCCAGTACTTC	CASSFHATGKKETQYF
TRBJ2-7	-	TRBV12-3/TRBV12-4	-	TGTGCCAGCAGTCCCGGAGCCTCTCCGGAGCAGTACTTC	CASSPGASPEQYF
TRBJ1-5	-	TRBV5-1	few	TGCGCCAGCAGCGGGGGCGCGGGAGATCAGCCCCAGCATTTT	CASSGGAGDQPQHF
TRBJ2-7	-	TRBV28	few	TGTGCCAGCAGTACCGGGGTTACCTACGAGCAGTACTTC	CASSTGVTYEQYF
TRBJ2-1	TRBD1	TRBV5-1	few	TGCGCCAGCAGCAGAGGACAGGGCATCCACAATGAGCAGTTCTTC	CASSRGQGIHNEQFF
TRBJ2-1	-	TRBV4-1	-	TGCGCCAGCAGCCATCTGCACGGTAACAATGAGCAGTTCTTC	CASSHLHGNNEQFF
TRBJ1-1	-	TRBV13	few	TGTGCCAGCAGCCTTGCCCATGGTCCACCAGAAGCTTTCTTT	CASSLAHGPPEAFF
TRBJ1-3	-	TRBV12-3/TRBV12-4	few	TGTGCCAGCAGTTTGGGGGACACTGGAAACACCATATATTTT	CASSLGDTGNTIYF
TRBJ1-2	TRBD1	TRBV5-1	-	TGCGCCAGCAGCTTGGAGGGACAGGGGGTTTATGGCTACACCTTC	CASSLEGQGVYGYTF
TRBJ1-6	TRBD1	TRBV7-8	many	TGTGCCAGCAGCCAATATACAGGGGGCTATTCACCCCTCCACTTT	CASSQYTGGYSPLHF
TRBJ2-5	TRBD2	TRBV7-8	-	TGTGCCAGCAGCTTAGACTTTATTGGGATACTAGCGGGGGGGCAGACCCAGTACTTC	CASSLDFIGILAGGQTQYF